This entry describes one TCR beta chain. The sample is drawn from a study of tumor T cells in aggressive B-cell lymphoma. Clones were sequenced by immunoSEQ multiplex PCR, and TCRdb holds only the in-frame ones, with some missing. The repertoire has several hundred clones, over 75% of them found once; the top ten carry roughly 17%. The TCR sequence derives from an adult with diffuse large B cell lymphoma. Sequenced input: tumor tissue.

In DNA form, the CDR3 reads TGTGCCAGCAGTCCGAGCACGGCCAGGGACACTGAAGCTTTCTTT. Translation: CASSPSTARDTEAFF. This chain joins TRBV28 and TRBJ1-1, with a possible D match to TRBD1 (5 bases). Germline V lookup: CDR1 MDHEN, CDR2 SYDVKM. Trimming removed 5 bases from V and 3 bases from J, with 16 bases in between. The CDR3 contains 15 residues.